The rows below give T cell receptor beta chains drawn from one sample of a study of OX40 agonist ivuxolimab in advanced cancers. Assay used: immunoSEQ multiplex PCR; TCRdb lists only in-frame clones, some missing. Found here are fewer than 35,000 clones, around nine tenths of them singletons; the top ten hold roughly 0.92%. Source: CD4+ or CD8+ T cells sorted from blood, taken in a trial of the OX40 agonist ivuxolimab. The receptors were sampled from an adult with an advanced solid tumor such as melanoma, head and neck, liver or kidney cancer. CDR3s include the opening cysteine and the closing phenylalanine or tryptophan. D genes are given only for firm matches. The size entry is marked missing in some rows and otherwise reads once, few, many or a size class.

j_gene	d_gene	v_gene	abundance	CDR3nt	CDR3aa
TRBJ1-5	TRBD1	TRBV7-9	NA	TGTGCCAGCAGCCCACAGGGGACTAGCAATCAGCCCCAGCATTTT	CASSPQGTSNQPQHF
TRBJ2-2	NA	TRBV10-3	NA	TGTGCCCTCCGGGGAGGGGGCACCGGGGAGCTGTTTTTT	CALRGGGTGELFF
TRBJ2-1	TRBD2	TRBV27	NA	TGTGCCAGCAAGATCGGGGGAGGGCAGCCCTACAATGAGCAGTTCTTC	CASKIGGGQPYNEQFF
TRBJ2-3	NA	TRBV5-1	NA	TGCGCCAGCAACCTAGCTCACGGGGCCGGCACAGATACGCAGTATTTT	CASNLAHGAGTDTQYF
TRBJ2-5	TRBD2	TRBV2	few	TGTGCCAGCAGTCCCTGGGGGGGGGTGAACCAAGAGACCCAGTACTTC	CASSPWGGVNQETQYF
TRBJ2-5	TRBD1	TRBV29-1	NA	TGCAGCGTTGAAGGTACTAGGACAGGACCAGAGACCCAGTACTTC	CSVEGTRTGPETQYF
TRBJ2-7	NA	TRBV9	NA	TGTGCCAGCAGCGTAGATCCCGGGACCCATTACGAGCAGTACTTC	CASSVDPGTHYEQYF
TRBJ1-1	TRBD1	TRBV7-9	NA	TGTGCCAGCAGCTTATCAGGGGGCAACACTGAAGCTTTCTTT	CASSLSGGNTEAFF
TRBJ2-3	NA	TRBV7-9	NA	TGTGCCAGCAGCCAACTTCGGGACGATTATTCCCGCCCGCAGTATTTT	CASSQLRDDYSRPQYF
TRBJ1-4	TRBD1	TRBV18	NA	TGTGCCAGCTCAGACCAGCGACAGGGGGCCCATGAAAAACTGTTTTTT	CASSDQRQGAHEKLFF
TRBJ1-1	TRBD1	TRBV2	NA	TGTGCCAGCAGTGACAGGGGGTTAAAAGCTTTCTTT	CASSDRGLKAFF
TRBJ1-1	NA	TRBV6-5	NA	TGTGCCACCCGGGAACAGGGGAACACTGAAGCTTTCTTT	CATREQGNTEAFF
TRBJ2-4	NA	TRBV5-6	NA	TGTGCCAGCAGCTCGCTGGGGACAGCCAAAAACATTCAGTACTTC	CASSSLGTAKNIQYF
TRBJ1-3	NA	TRBV10-2	NA	TGCGCCAGCAGTGAAACGGGCGCCATCTCTGGAAACACCATATATTTT	CASSETGAISGNTIYF
TRBJ2-3	NA	TRBV7-3	NA	TGTGCCAGCAGCTTAATGGGCCGGTGGACAGATACGCAGTATTTT	CASSLMGRWTDTQYF
TRBJ1-2	TRBD1	TRBV19	once	TGTGCCAGTAGTGCCATAACAGGGGGAAACTATGGCTACACCTTC	CASSAITGGNYGYTF
TRBJ1-2	TRBD1	TRBV6-5	NA	TGTGCCAGCACCAAAACAGGGGGAAAGTCCTATGGCTACACCTTC	CASTKTGGKSYGYTF
TRBJ2-3	TRBD2	TRBV4-1	NA	TGCGCCAGCAGCCATGAGACTAGCGGGAGTACAGATACGCAGTATTTT	CASSHETSGSTDTQYF
TRBJ1-1	NA	TRBV5-4	once	TGTGCCAGCAGCCCGCTCCCTAACACTGAAGCTTTCTTT	CASSPLPNTEAFF
TRBJ2-5	NA	TRBV5-1	NA	TGCGCCAGCAGCTTGCAGCAGGGGCTGGGAGAGACCCAGTACTTC	CASSLQQGLGETQYF
TRBJ1-5	NA	TRBV19	NA	TGTGCCAGTAGTATGACCCTTTATAGCAATCAGCCCCAGCATTTT	CASSMTLYSNQPQHF
TRBJ2-4	NA	TRBV28	NA	TGTGCCAGCATGGAGCAGGGACTAAACATTCAGTACTTC	CASMEQGLNIQYF
TRBJ2-1	NA	TRBV6-6	NA	TGTGCCAGCAAAGGGGGAGCGAGGAGCTCCTACAATGAGCAGTTCTTC	CASKGGARSSYNEQFF
TRBJ1-6	NA	TRBV9	few	TGTGCCAGCAGCGTAGACAGTCTCGATTCACCCCTCCACTTT	CASSVDSLDSPLHF
TRBJ1-2	NA	TRBV29-1	NA	TGCAGCGTTATCATTCCGGGGAGTATCTATGGCTACACCTTC	CSVIIPGSIYGYTF
TRBJ2-1	NA	TRBV16	NA	TGTGCCAGCAGCCCCAAAAATGAGCAGTTCTTC	CASSPKNEQFF
TRBJ2-7	TRBD2	TRBV5-1	NA	TGCGCCAGCAGCTACGGGGGGGGCGGGAGCTCCTACGAGCAGTACTTC	CASSYGGGGSSYEQYF
TRBJ2-1	TRBD1	TRBV7-2	once	TGTGCCAGCAGCTTATGGGAAGGGGGCGGAAATGAGCAGTTCTTC	CASSLWEGGGNEQFF
TRBJ2-5	TRBD2	TRBV7-3	once	TGTGCCAGCAGGAGTAGCGGGAGAATACAAGAGACCCAGTACTTC	CASRSSGRIQETQYF
TRBJ2-5	NA	TRBV28	NA	TGTGCCAGCAGTTCATTCTCCCGGGGACAAGAGACCCAGTACTTC	CASSSFSRGQETQYF
TRBJ1-1	TRBD1	TRBV6-1	NA	TGTGCCAGCAGTCTGAGACAGGGGGCTCGAGCTTTCTTT	CASSLRQGARAFF
TRBJ1-6	NA	TRBV7-6	NA	TGTGCCAGCAGCCGGAGGGGAGTAGGCCTCGATTCACCCCTCCACTTT	CASSRRGVGLDSPLHF
TRBJ2-7	TRBD1	TRBV19	NA	TGTGCCAGTAGTATAAGGGGGACAGGCCGGGACGAGCAGTACTTC	CASSIRGTGRDEQYF
TRBJ2-3	NA	TRBV6-6	NA	TGTGCCAGCAGTGACCGGGACCGTAGAGATACGCAGTATTTT	CASSDRDRRDTQYF
TRBJ2-2	TRBD1	TRBV9	NA	TGTGCCAGCAGCTTGGGACAGGGGTACACCGGGGAGCTGTTTTTT	CASSLGQGYTGELFF
TRBJ1-5	TRBD1	TRBV27	NA	TGTGCCAGCAGACAGGGGCAGGTCAGTAATCAGCCCCAGCATTTT	CASRQGQVSNQPQHF
TRBJ2-2	NA	TRBV6-4	NA	TGTGCCAGCAGTCCAGAGTCCCTCTTAAACACCGGGGAGCTGTTTTTT	CASSPESLLNTGELFF
TRBJ1-1	NA	TRBV28	NA	TGTGCCGGTCTGAGGGGGACTGAAGCTTTCTTT	CAGLRGTEAFF
TRBJ2-3	TRBD2	TRBV2	NA	TGTGCCGGGGGACTAGCGGGAGTAGATACGCAGTATTTT	CAGGLAGVDTQYF
TRBJ2-1	NA	TRBV11-2	NA	TGTGCCAGCAGCGGACTCCGGCCTAGAACCTACAATGAGCAGTTCTTC	CASSGLRPRTYNEQFF
TRBJ2-2	TRBD1	TRBV7-3	NA	TGTGCCAGCAGCACCCGACAGGGGGCTGGGAACACCGGGGAGCTGTTTTTT	CASSTRQGAGNTGELFF